The TCR beta chain described here comes from a study of CD8 T cells in ankylosing spondylitis. Study findings and constraints: For ankylosing spondylitis blood, a TCR beta motif of seven to nine highly homologous variants appeared characteristic. The clones that were linked to disease were reported to be significantly enriched in matched synovial fluid samples from ankylosing spondylitis patients. In peripheral blood, disease-linked CD8+ clones occurred at relatively low frequencies.

After removal of 5 bases from V and 3 bases from J, the junction contained 11 bases not matched to a gene. This CDR3 has 16 amino acids. This clonotype was picked up many times. The antigen is unknown. Using quantitative 5'-RACE with molecular barcodes, the authors made TCR beta libraries. In TCRdb, the 5' RACE reads were re-called with MiXCR into one record per CDR3 protein. Of fewer than 550,000 distinct CDR3 sequences listed, about 5.2% are singletons. Sequenced sample: blood, either unsorted or a sorted T cell fraction (not recorded which). The sequence was collected from a male donor with ankylosing spondylitis. The chain joins TRBV12-3 or TRBV12-4 to TRBJ2-5; 8 positions match TRBD2. This CDR3 is CASSHLREGRKETQYF. CDR3 nucleotide sequence: TGTGCCAGCAGTCACCTTCGGGAGGGAAGAAAAGAGACCCAGTACTTC.